The source of this T cell receptor beta chain is a study of T-cell reconstitution after alpha-beta-depleted transplantation in children. Findings and limits, study-wide: Expanded clones from the graft, numbering several hundred, reportedly supplied alpha-beta T cells about two months after transplant. One year after transplant, T-cell counts and diversity came mostly from newly produced T cells.

Trimming took 0 bases from V and 11 from J; bases not matched to a gene: 9. This CDR3 region has 15 residues. Germline V lookup: CDR1 DFQATT, CDR2 SNEGSKA (reference sequence). A library of TCRbeta sequences, prepared with unique molecular identifiers, was generated. TCRdb reanalysed the PCR reads using MiXCR and keeps one entry per CDR3 protein. This sample has around 960,000 distinct CDR3 sequences, with about 29% found just once. As concerns this clonotype: Antigen unknown.

This TCR was sampled from a boy younger than two who had a stem cell transplant for SCID, so the T cells may come from the graft donor. The rearrangement uses TRBV20-1 and TRBJ1-4; the match to TRBD1 covers 10 bases. Sequenced here: PBMCs, mostly from graft donor cells, sampled 360 days after TCRalphabeta/CD19-depleted stem cell transplant. CDR3 amino acids: CSARDLGQGLRKLFF. CDR3 DNA: TGCAGTGCTAGAGATCTGGGACAGGGGTTACGCAAACTGTTTTTT.